The clone carrying this TCR beta chain was observed many times. What it binds is not known. This sample was taken from a study of T cells after yellow fever vaccination. Study-wide findings and caveats: After the booster, 96% of CD4 and 75% to 90% of CD8 primary-response clones were re-detected.

J lost 5 bases, V lost 0 bases, and 10 bases had no gene match. CDR1 and CDR2 (germline): SGHRS, YFSETQ. This CDR3 region has 16 residues. TCRdb analysed the 5' RACE reads with MiXCR anew, one entry per CDR3 protein. The table shows about 320,000 distinct CDR3 sequences, with about 4.5% occurring only once. This sequence joins TRBV5-1 and TRBJ2-5, with TRBD2 matching 7 bases. This sequence was found in a man between 18 and 35 years old who received the YFV17D yellow fever vaccine. The source material was PBMCs, sampled 15 days after the yellow fever booster vaccination. The CDR3 region is CASSLATRRGGETQYF. CDR3 DNA sequence: TGCGCCAGCAGCTTGGCCACTCGTAGGGGAGGGGAGACCCAGTACTTC.